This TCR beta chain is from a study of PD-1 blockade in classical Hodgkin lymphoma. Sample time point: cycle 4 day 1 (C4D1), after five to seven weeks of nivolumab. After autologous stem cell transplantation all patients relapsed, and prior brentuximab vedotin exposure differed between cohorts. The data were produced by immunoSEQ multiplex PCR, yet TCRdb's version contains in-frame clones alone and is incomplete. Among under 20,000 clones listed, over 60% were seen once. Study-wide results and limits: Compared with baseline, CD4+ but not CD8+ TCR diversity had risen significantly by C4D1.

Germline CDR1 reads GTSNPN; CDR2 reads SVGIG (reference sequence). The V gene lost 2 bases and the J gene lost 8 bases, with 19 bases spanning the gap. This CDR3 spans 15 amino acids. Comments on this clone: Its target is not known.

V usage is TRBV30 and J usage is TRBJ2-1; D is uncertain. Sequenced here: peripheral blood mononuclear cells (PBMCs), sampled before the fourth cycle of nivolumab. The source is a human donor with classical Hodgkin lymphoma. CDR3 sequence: CAWSPSTAASDEQFF. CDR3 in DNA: TGTGCCTGGAGTCCCTCCACGGCAGCTTCGGATGAGCAGTTCTTC.